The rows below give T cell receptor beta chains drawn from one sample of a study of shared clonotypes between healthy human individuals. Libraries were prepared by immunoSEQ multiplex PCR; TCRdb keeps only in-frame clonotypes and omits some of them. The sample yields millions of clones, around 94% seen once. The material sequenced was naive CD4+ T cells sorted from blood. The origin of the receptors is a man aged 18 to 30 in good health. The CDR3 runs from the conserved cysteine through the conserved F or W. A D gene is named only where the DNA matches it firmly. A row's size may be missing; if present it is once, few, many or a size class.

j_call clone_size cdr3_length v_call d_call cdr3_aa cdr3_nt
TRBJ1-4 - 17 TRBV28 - CASSWYMTGKTNEKLFF TGTGCCAGCAGTTGGTACATGACGGGTAAAACTAATGAAAAACTGTTTTTT
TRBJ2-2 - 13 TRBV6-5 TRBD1 CASSRGRPGELFF TGTGCCAGCAGTAGGGGGCGCCCCGGGGAGCTGTTTTTT
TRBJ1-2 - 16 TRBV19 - CASMRAGTTTLYGYTF TGTGCCAGTATGAGGGCCGGGACAACGACGTTATATGGCTACACCTTC
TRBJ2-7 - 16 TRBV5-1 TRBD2 CASSLGVSGGRYEQYF TGCGCCAGCAGCTTGGGTGTTAGCGGGGGCCGGTACGAGCAGTACTTC
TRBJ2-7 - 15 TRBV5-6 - CASSFGYRQGVEQYF TGTGCCAGCAGCTTCGGGTATCGGCAAGGGGTCGAGCAGTACTTC
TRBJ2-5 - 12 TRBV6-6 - CASSFPQETQYF TGTGCCAGCAGTTTCCCACAAGAGACCCAGTACTTC
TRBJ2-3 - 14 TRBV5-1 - CASSGTFSTDTQYF TGCGCCAGCAGTGGGACTTTTAGCACAGATACGCAGTATTTT
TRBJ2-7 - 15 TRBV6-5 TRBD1 CASKPQGAGDYEQYF TGTGCCAGCAAACCACAGGGGGCCGGGGACTACGAGCAGTACTTC
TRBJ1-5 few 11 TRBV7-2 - CASSLGGPQHF TGTGCCAGCAGCCTCGGAGGGCCCCAGCATTTT
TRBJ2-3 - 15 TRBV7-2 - CASSFDGSGTDTQYF TGTGCCAGCAGCTTTGACGGGAGCGGGACAGATACGCAGTATTTT
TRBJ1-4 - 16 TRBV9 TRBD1 CASSLGQMKGNEKLFF TGTGCCAGCAGCCTGGGACAGATGAAGGGTAATGAAAAACTGTTTTTT
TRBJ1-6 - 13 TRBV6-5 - CASREGNYSPLHF TGTGCCAGCAGGGAAGGAAATTATTCACCCCTCCACTTT
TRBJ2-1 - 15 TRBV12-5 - CASGTGLSSYNEQFF TGTGCTAGTGGTACGGGGCTGAGCTCCTACAATGAGCAGTTCTTC
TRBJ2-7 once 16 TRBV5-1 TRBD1 CASRTTAGQGTDEQYF TGCGCCAGCAGAACTACGGCGGGACAGGGGACGGACGAGCAGTACTTC
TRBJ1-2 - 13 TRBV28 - CASTPQGPYGYTF TGTGCCAGCACACCCCAAGGTCCCTATGGCTACACCTTC
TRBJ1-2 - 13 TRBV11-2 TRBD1 CASRADRGGGYTF TGTGCCAGCAGGGCCGACAGGGGGGGAGGCTACACCTTC
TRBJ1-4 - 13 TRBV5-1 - CASSTRGDEKLFF TGCGCCAGCAGCACGAGGGGGGATGAAAAACTGTTTTTT
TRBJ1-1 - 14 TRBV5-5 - CASSPQGKDSEAFF TGTGCCAGCAGCCCACAGGGAAAGGACTCTGAAGCTTTCTTT
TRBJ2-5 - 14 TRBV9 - CASSSLAAQETQYF TGTGCCAGCAGCTCTTTAGCGGCCCAAGAGACCCAGTACTTC
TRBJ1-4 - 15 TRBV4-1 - CATARVPATNEKLFF TGCGCCACAGCCCGGGTGCCCGCAACTAATGAAAAACTGTTTTTT
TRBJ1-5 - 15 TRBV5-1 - CASSLEGRGNQPQHF TGCGCCAGCAGCTTGGAGGGGCGCGGTAATCAGCCCCAGCATTTT
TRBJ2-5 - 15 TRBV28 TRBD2 CASSLSLAGTETQYF TGTGCCAGCAGTTTATCCTTAGCGGGCACGGAGACCCAGTACTTC
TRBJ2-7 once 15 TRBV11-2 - CASSSIQGPSVEQYF TGTGCCAGCAGCTCCATCCAGGGCCCCAGCGTCGAGCAGTACTTC
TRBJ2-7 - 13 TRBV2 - CASSEFRVAEQYF TGTGCCAGCAGTGAATTTCGGGTAGCGGAGCAGTACTTC
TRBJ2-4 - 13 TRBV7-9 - CASSLSPQNIQYF TGTGCCAGCAGCTTAAGTCCCCAAAACATTCAGTACTTC
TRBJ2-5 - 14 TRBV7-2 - CASSPDGPQETQYF TGTGCCAGCAGCCCGGACGGGCCACAGGAGACCCAGTACTTC
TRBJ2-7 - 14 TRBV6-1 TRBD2 CASSGSGGTYEQYF TGTGCCAGCAGTGGTAGCGGGGGGACCTACGAGCAGTACTTC
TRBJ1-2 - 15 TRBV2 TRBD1 CASRTQGMSLGGYTF TGTGCCAGCCGGACACAGGGGATGAGTCTGGGGGGCTACACCTTC
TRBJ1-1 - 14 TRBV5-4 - CASSLEGMGNRAFF TGTGCCAGCAGCTTGGAAGGGATGGGTAACAGAGCTTTCTTT
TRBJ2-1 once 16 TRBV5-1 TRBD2 CASRNPSGGPYNEQFF TGCGCCAGCAGAAACCCGTCGGGGGGTCCCTACAATGAGCAGTTCTTC
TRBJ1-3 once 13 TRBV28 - CASSLDSGNTIYF TGTGCCAGCAGTTTAGACTCTGGAAACACCATATATTTT
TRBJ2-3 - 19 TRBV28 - CASSFGSRGAGGRTDTQYF TGTGCCAGCAGTTTCGGTAGCAGGGGGGCCGGTGGGCGCACAGATACGCAGTATTTT
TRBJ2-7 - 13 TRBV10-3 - CAISPRASYEQYF TGTGCCATCAGCCCAAGGGCGAGCTACGAGCAGTACTTC
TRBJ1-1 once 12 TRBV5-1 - CASSLLGPEAFF TGCGCCAGCAGCTTGTTGGGCCCTGAAGCTTTCTTT
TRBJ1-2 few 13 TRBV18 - CASSPRVGDGYTF TGTGCCAGCTCACCACGTGTAGGGGATGGCTACACCTTC
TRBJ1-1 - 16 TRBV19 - CASSPRRPRGVTEAFF TGTGCCAGTAGCCCCCGGAGGCCACGTGGTGTCACTGAAGCTTTCTTT
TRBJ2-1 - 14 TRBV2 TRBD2 CASYSGLANNEQFF TGTGCCAGCTATTCGGGACTAGCCAACAATGAGCAGTTCTTC
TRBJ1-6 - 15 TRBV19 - CASSSGTYPDSPLHF TGTGCCAGTAGTTCGGGGACGTACCCCGATTCACCCCTCCACTTT
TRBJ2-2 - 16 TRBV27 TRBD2 CASSRGTSGSIRELFF TGTGCCAGCAGTAGGGGGACTAGCGGGAGTATCCGGGAGCTGTTTTTT
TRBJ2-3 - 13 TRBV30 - CACSLLRVDTQYF TGTGCCTGCTCCCTTCTCCGCGTGGATACGCAGTATTTT
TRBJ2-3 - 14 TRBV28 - CASSFGGPTDTQYF TGTGCCAGCAGTTTTGGGGGGCCCACAGATACGCAGTATTTT
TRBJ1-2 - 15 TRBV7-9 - CASSRRIGGMDGYTF TGTGCCAGCAGCCGTCGCATCGGGGGCATGGATGGCTACACCTTC
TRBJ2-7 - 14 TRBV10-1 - CASSGSRVPYEQYF TGCGCCAGCAGTGGAAGTAGGGTCCCCTACGAGCAGTACTTC
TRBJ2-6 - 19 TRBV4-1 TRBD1 CASSQDRDRVLSGANVLTF TGCGCCAGCAGCCAAGACCGGGACAGGGTCCTCTCTGGGGCCAACGTCCTGACTTTC
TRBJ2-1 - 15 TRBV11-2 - CASSFLTSLYNEQFF TGTGCCAGCAGCTTCCTGACTAGTCTCTACAATGAGCAGTTCTTC
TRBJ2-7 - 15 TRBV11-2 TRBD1 CASSRSGTVTYEQYF TGTGCCAGCAGCCGCTCCGGGACAGTGACCTACGAGCAGTACTTC
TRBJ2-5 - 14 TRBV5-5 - CASSLRQTVETQYF TGTGCCAGCAGCTTACGGCAGACCGTGGAGACCCAGTACTTC
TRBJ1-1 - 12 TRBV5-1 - CASSSSGTEAFF TGCGCCAGCAGCTCGTCGGGCACTGAAGCTTTCTTT